These 11 T cell receptor beta chains originate from one sample sequenced in a study of CD8 T cells in Susac syndrome. RNA amounts of about 0.5 to 1 ug underwent reverse transcription with random hexamers. MiXCR, applied by TCRdb to the immunoSEQ multiplex PCR reads, yields one record per CDR3 protein. This table has approximately 160,000 distinct CDR3 sequences, roughly 94% appearing once. Sample: CD4+ T cells from PBMCs. Receptors originate from a human donor in good health.

The V gene is TRBV6-1, the J gene TRBJ2-4; TRBD2 matches 7 bases. CDR1 is MNHNS and CDR2 is SASEGT in the germline V gene. The trim removed 6 bases at V and 6 bases at J, leaving 8 bases unmatched. The CDR3 runs to 14 residues. DNA of the CDR3: TGTGCCAGCAGGTCCTGGGGGGAGGGAAACATTCAGTACTTC. Translated: CASRSWGEGNIQYF.

V gene TRBV6-2 or TRBV6-3 combines with J gene TRBJ2-5, with 7 bases lining up with TRBD2. V lost 2 bases, J lost 5 bases, and 8 bases stayed unmatched. Per germline, CDR1 MNHEY and CDR2 SVGEGT. This CDR3 is built from 15 residues. CDR3 coding DNA: TGTGCCAGCAGTTACCCCCAGCGGGGCCGGGAGACCCAGTACTTC. Amino acid sequence: CASSYPQRGRETQYF.

This clonotype was observed a single time. The chain couples TRBV12-3 or TRBV12-4 to TRBJ1-5; D may be TRBD1 (6 bases). V lost 8 bases and J 7 bases, leaving 15 bases between the germline ends. CDR3 length equals 13 residues. The DNA for the CDR3 is TGTGCCAGCCAGGGGAATGCGAACCAGCCCCAGCATTTT. Its translation is CASQGNANQPQHF.

V usage is TRBV5-1 and J usage is TRBJ2-3; no firm D call. Germline values: CDR1 SGHRS, CDR2 YFSETQ. The CDR3 has 14 amino acids. Trimming removed 0 bases at V and 2 bases at J, with 7 bases between. CDR3 sequence reads: CASSLVLSTDTQYF. The CDR3, as DNA: TGCGCCAGCAGCTTGGTCCTATCCACAGATACGCAGTATTTT.

This clonotype was recorded a few times. The chain uses TRBV11-2 and TRBJ2-7, with a weak D call TRBD1 (5 bases). Trimming shortened V by 5 bases and J by 3 bases, and 8 bases separated the two germline ends. The CDR3 has 12 amino acids. Germline CDR1 is SGHAT and CDR2 is FQNNGV. CDR3 coding DNA: TGTGCCAGCAGCGCTCAGGGCTACGAGCAGTACTTC. This encodes CASSAQGYEQYF.

This chain joins TRBV20-1 and TRBJ2-3, with 13 bases aligning to TRBD2. Germline loops: CDR1 DFQATT, CDR2 SNEGSKA (reference sequence). With V trimmed by 0 bases and J by 5 bases, 2 bases remained unmatched. The CDR3 is 15 amino acids. The CDR3 loop is CSARDRTSGGDTQYF. DNA of the CDR3: TGCAGTGCTAGAGATCGGACTAGCGGGGGAGATACGCAGTATTTT.

The chain links TRBV7-3 to TRBJ2-2; maybe TRBD2 (6 bases). V was clipped by 8 bases and J by 4 bases, with 17 bases between them. Per the germline V gene, CDR1 is SGHTA and CDR2 is FQGTGA. This CDR3 has 15 residues. The CDR3 coding sequence is TGTGCCAGCGGGAAGGCGGGATCGAGCACCGGGGAGCTGTTTTTT. Translated, it gives CASGKAGSSTGELFF.

CDR3 bases: TGTGCCAGCAGTGCGGTCGCCAAGGATCAGCCCCAGCATTTT. This encodes CASSAVAKDQPQHF. The chain couples TRBV2 to TRBJ1-5, with D hard to call. This CDR3 region has 14 residues. V lost 4 bases and J lost 5, with 12 bases in between. Germline lookup yields CDR1 SNHLY and CDR2 FYNNEI.

Notes on this clonotype: One end of the junction varies from germline; a read error may be responsible. The chain uses TRBV24-1 and TRBJ2-2, with TRBD2 as a possible D gene (5 bases). Germline V gene data show CDR1 as KGHDR and CDR2 as SFDVKD. The CDR3 loop spans 15 amino acids. The CDR3: CATSRYPKGAGELLF. CDR3 coding DNA: TGTGCCACCTCCCGATACCCAAAGGGCGCCGGGGAGCTGCTTTTT.

The chain carries TRBV30 and TRBJ1-5; perhaps TRBD1 as D (5 bases). Germline CDR1 reads GTSNPN; CDR2 reads SVGIG (reference sequence). The CDR3 has 14 amino acids. V shed 7 bases and J shed 5 bases, with 18 bases lying between them. The CDR3 region is CASEPGLAYQPQHF. DNA of the CDR3: TGTGCCTCCGAACCGGGGCTCGCTTATCAGCCCCAGCATTTT.

This chain connects TRBV30 to TRBJ2-5; TRBD1 aligns across 10 bases. Germline V CDR1 and CDR2: GTSNPN, SVGIG (reference sequence). CDR3 length: 15 amino acids. The trim removed 2 bases at V and 4 bases at J, leaving 7 bases unmatched. The CDR3 reads CAWSSGQGGTETQYF. DNA of the CDR3: TGTGCCTGGAGTTCCGGACAGGGGGGGACAGAGACCCAGTACTTC.